One T cell receptor (beta chain) is described in this entry. The antigen remains undetermined. The source of the sample is a study of cytomegalovirus exposure and HLA in healthy donors. Study as a whole: Ancestry clustering placed 70% to 90% of 300 to 400 genotyped donors in the Caucasian-associated cluster.

With 60 Vbeta and 13 Jbeta primers, the PCR was carried out. Generated by immunoSEQ multiplex PCR, the TCRdb table keeps only in-frame clones and is missing some. The data show about 59,000 clones, just under 75% seen once. The study, taken as a whole, reports: V- and J-gene trimming in TCR beta was tied to a missense DCLRE1C variant by an analysis performed later. Previously analyzed data showed that most TCR beta V segments were productive at a frequency of about 87% or about 30%. In a later analysis, compared with equally common non-associated chains, HLA-associated beta chains were more expanded.

This CDR3 region has 15 residues. J gave up 4 bases and V 7 bases, and 10 bases lay outside the gene matches. Germline CDR1 reads MNHEY; CDR2 reads SVGAGI. This chain joins TRBV6-5 and TRBJ2-3; 8 bases match TRBD1. The receptor comes from a man aged 25-45 years in good health and CMV-seropositive. The material sequenced was PBMCs. The CDR3, as DNA: TGTGCCAGCAAACCCCGGACAGGGACTGCAGATACGCAGTATTTT. Amino acids: CASKPRTGTADTQYF.